This T cell receptor (beta chain) was identified in a study of response to subunit inactivated influenza vaccine. General study results and limits: That few new T cells are recruited by each seasonal influenza vaccination was the authors' suggestion.

The table lists this clonotype with a few counts. Its target is unknown. TCRdb independently ran MiXCR on the RT-PCR reads; one entry per CDR3 protein. The sample lists more than 250,000 distinct CDR3 sequences; about a fifth were seen once. This CDR3 comprises 14 residues. V was clipped by 6 bases and J by 4 bases, with 15 bases between them. Germline V lookup: CDR1 MNHNS, CDR2 SASEGT. This clonotype was sampled from a man in his fifties or sixties who received an inactivated influenza vaccine. The V gene is TRBV6-1, the J gene TRBJ1-2, with no clear D. The starting material was PBMCs from blood, obtained 21 months after vaccination. CDR3 region: CASRATGQLYGYTF. The CDR3 bases are TGTGCCAGCAGAGCCACCGGGCAGCTCTATGGCTACACCTTC.